Listed below are T cell receptor beta chains from one sample, sequenced in a study of Graves' ophthalmopathy and Graves' hyperthyroidism. TCRdb re-analysed the multiplex PCR reads in MiXCR, keeping a single row per CDR3 protein. The data contain some 390,000 distinct CDR3 sequences, about a sixth of them singletons. Sequenced: peripheral blood. Receptors originate from a woman aged 18 to 35 with Graves' ophthalmopathy. Each CDR3 is given with its conserved first and last residue. A D gene is named only where the DNA matches it firmly. The size entry is marked missing in some rows and otherwise reads once, few, many or a size class.

size: many
V: TRBV18
D: NA
J: TRBJ1-1
CDR3: CASSPGRMGTEAFF
DNA: TGTGCCAGCTCACCCGGGCGGATGGGCACTGAAGCTTTCTTT

size: many
V: TRBV6-1
D: NA
J: TRBJ2-3
CDR3: CASSEGVAADTQYF
DNA: TGTGCCAGCAGTGAAGGGGTCGCGGCAGATACGCAGTATTTT

size: once
V: TRBV12-3/TRBV12-4
D: NA
J: TRBJ2-7
CDR3: CASTIGPDYEQYF
DNA: TGTGCCAGCACTATCGGGCCAGACTACGAGCAGTACTTC

size: many
V: TRBV28
D: NA
J: TRBJ1-5
CDR3: CASSPDGDGPQHF
DNA: TGTGCCAGCAGTCCAGACGGGGACGGGCCCCAGCATTTT

size: NA
V: TRBV11-3
D: NA
J: TRBJ2-5
CDR3: CASSAAGLNGETQYF
DNA: TGTGCCAGCAGCGCCGCGGGACTTAATGGGGAGACCCAGTACTTC

size: many
V: TRBV2
D: TRBD2
J: TRBJ2-7
CDR3: CASSGTSGRGGEQYF
DNA: TGTGCCAGCAGTGGGACTAGCGGGAGAGGAGGGGAGCAGTACTTC

size: few
V: TRBV4-1
D: NA
J: TRBJ1-6
CDR3: CASSQTRNQGGSPLHF
DNA: TGCGCCAGCAGTCAAACAAGGAACCAGGGTGGTTCACCCCTCCACTTT

size: NA
V: TRBV28
D: TRBD1
J: TRBJ2-5
CDR3: CASSEPRRDRTQETQYF
DNA: TGTGCCAGCAGCGAACCCCGCAGGGACAGGACTCAAGAGACCCAGTACTTC

size: many
V: TRBV7-2
D: NA
J: TRBJ2-5
CDR3: CASSPAGLYQETQYF
DNA: TGTGCCAGCAGCCCCGCTGGGCTGTACCAAGAGACCCAGTACTTC

size: many
V: TRBV4-3
D: TRBD2
J: TRBJ2-2
CDR3: CASSQDASGATGELFF
DNA: TGCGCCAGCAGCCAAGATGCTAGCGGGGCAACCGGGGAGCTGTTTTTT

size: many
V: TRBV24-1
D: NA
J: TRBJ2-7
CDR3: CATSDGSGITYEQYF
DNA: TGTGCCACCAGTGATGGATCCGGGATCACCTACGAGCAGTACTTC

size: many
V: TRBV4-2
D: TRBD1
J: TRBJ1-1
CDR3: CASSETGRNTEAFF
DNA: TGTGCCAGCTCGGAGACAGGGCGGAACACTGAAGCTTTCTTT

size: many
V: TRBV19
D: NA
J: TRBJ1-5
CDR3: CASSIGPGRGNQPQHF
DNA: TGTGCCAGTAGTATCGGACCAGGTCGAGGAAATCAGCCCCAGCATTTT

size: many
V: TRBV29-1
D: TRBD1
J: TRBJ2-7
CDR3: CSVRTGSTSYEQYF
DNA: TGCAGCGTGAGGACAGGGTCTACCTCCTACGAGCAGTACTTC

size: many
V: TRBV6-1
D: NA
J: TRBJ2-7
CDR3: CASSQTASYEQYF
DNA: TGTGCCAGCAGCCAGACAGCCTCCTACGAGCAGTACTTC

size: NA
V: TRBV6-1
D: NA
J: TRBJ1-2
CDR3: CASSEPAWTEFYGYTF
DNA: TGTGCCAGCAGTGAACCGGCCTGGACAGAATTCTATGGCTACACCTTC

size: NA
V: TRBV6-1
D: NA
J: TRBJ2-7
CDR3: CASGSALGEQYF
DNA: TGTGCCAGTGGGTCGGCCCTTGGGGAGCAGTACTTC

size: many
V: TRBV6-1
D: TRBD2
J: TRBJ2-5
CDR3: CASSEGALAGPETQYF
DNA: TGTGCCAGCAGTGAAGGGGCGCTAGCGGGACCAGAGACCCAGTACTTC

size: many
V: TRBV12-3/TRBV12-4
D: NA
J: TRBJ1-5
CDR3: CASSLASGLKHF
DNA: TGTGCCAGCAGTTTAGCATCCGGGCTAAAGCATTTT

size: NA
V: TRBV6-1
D: NA
J: TRBJ2-5
CDR3: CASSKQRGGDQYF
DNA: TGTGCCAGCAGTAAACAGAGGGGCGGTGACCAGTACTTC

size: NA
V: TRBV15
D: TRBD2
J: TRBJ2-7
CDR3: CATSRVTGLAVHEQYF
DNA: TGTGCCACCAGCAGAGTGACGGGGCTAGCGGTCCACGAGCAGTACTTC

size: many
V: TRBV29-1
D: TRBD2
J: TRBJ2-7
CDR3: CSAGGRASYEQYF
DNA: TGCAGCGCGGGCGGGAGGGCCAGCTACGAGCAGTACTTC

size: many
V: TRBV14
D: NA
J: TRBJ2-7
CDR3: CASSRGRHPPYEQYF
DNA: TGTGCCAGCAGCCGAGGCAGGCATCCCCCCTACGAGCAGTACTTC

size: many
V: TRBV20-1
D: NA
J: TRBJ2-7
CDR3: CSARDSPGRVYEQYF
DNA: TGCAGTGCTAGAGATAGCCCGGGCCGAGTCTACGAGCAGTACTTC

size: many
V: TRBV12-3/TRBV12-4
D: TRBD1
J: TRBJ2-4
CDR3: CASSGTAAKNIQYF
DNA: TGTGCCAGCAGTGGGACAGCAGCCAAAAACATTCAGTACTTC

size: many
V: TRBV4-1
D: NA
J: TRBJ1-3
CDR3: CASSQDRSGVGRNTIYF
DNA: TGCGCCAGCAGCCAAGATCGGTCTGGGGTAGGACGAAACACCATATATTTT

size: many
V: TRBV7-2
D: NA
J: TRBJ1-1
CDR3: CASSPSVGDMNTEAFF
DNA: TGTGCCAGCAGCCCTTCGGTGGGGGACATGAACACTGAAGCTTTCTTT

size: many
V: TRBV6-5
D: TRBD1
J: TRBJ1-3
CDR3: CASSTGGPGNTIYF
DNA: TGTGCCAGCAGTACAGGGGGCCCTGGAAACACCATATATTTT

size: many
V: TRBV14
D: TRBD1
J: TRBJ2-7
CDR3: CASSHGPGQGSYEQYF
DNA: TGTGCCAGCAGCCACGGACCGGGACAGGGTAGTTACGAGCAGTACTTC

size: few
V: TRBV29-1
D: TRBD1
J: TRBJ1-2
CDR3: CSTTRRGQGYGYTF
DNA: TGCAGCACGACCCGACGTGGACAGGGGTACGGCTACACCTTC

size: many
V: TRBV27
D: NA
J: TRBJ2-7
CDR3: CASSFWKGMGVGEQYF
DNA: TGTGCCAGCAGTTTTTGGAAGGGGATGGGAGTAGGAGAGCAGTACTTC

size: many
V: TRBV24-1
D: TRBD1
J: TRBJ1-6
CDR3: CATSDRTGGFHF
DNA: TGTGCCACCAGTGATCGGACAGGTGGCTTCCACTTT

size: many
V: TRBV6-5
D: TRBD1
J: TRBJ1-5
CDR3: CASRTRDRELWGPQHF
DNA: TGTGCCAGCAGGACCCGGGACAGGGAATTGTGGGGGCCCCAGCATTTT

size: many
V: TRBV3-1
D: NA
J: TRBJ1-1
CDR3: CASSQAGGRGGEAFF
DNA: TGTGCCAGCAGCCAAGCTGGTGGGCGCGGTGGTGAAGCTTTCTTT

size: many
V: TRBV27
D: NA
J: TRBJ1-1
CDR3: CASSPPGIAEAFF
DNA: TGTGCCAGCAGTCCACCAGGGATCGCTGAAGCTTTCTTT

size: NA
V: TRBV19
D: TRBD1
J: TRBJ1-2
CDR3: CASGQGHQSYGYTF
DNA: TGTGCCAGTGGACAGGGTCATCAATCCTATGGCTACACCTTC

size: few
V: TRBV12-3/TRBV12-4
D: TRBD1
J: TRBJ1-2
CDR3: CASSPTGAGGYGYTF
DNA: TGTGCCAGCAGTCCCACTGGGGCAGGGGGTTATGGCTACACCTTC

size: many
V: TRBV5-4
D: TRBD1
J: TRBJ1-5
CDR3: CASSFSDRGFGGQPQHF
DNA: TGTGCCAGCAGCTTTTCCGACAGGGGTTTCGGGGGTCAACCCCAGCATTTT

size: many
V: TRBV19
D: NA
J: TRBJ2-2
CDR3: CASTASRVTGELFF
DNA: TGTGCCAGTACGGCTTCCAGGGTCACCGGGGAGCTGTTTTTT

size: many
V: TRBV6-5
D: NA
J: TRBJ1-4
CDR3: CASTRPATNEKLFF
DNA: TGTGCCAGCACAAGACCCGCAACTAATGAAAAACTGTTTTTT

size: many
V: TRBV4-2
D: NA
J: TRBJ2-7
CDR3: CASSQEPPGDSYEQYF
DNA: TGTGCCAGCAGCCAAGAACCCCCAGGGGACTCCTACGAGCAGTACTTC

size: NA
V: TRBV12-3/TRBV12-4
D: NA
J: TRBJ2-5
CDR3: CASSLSGDQETQYF
DNA: TGTGCCAGCAGTTTATCCGGGGACCAAGAGACCCAGTACTTC

size: many
V: TRBV19
D: TRBD1
J: TRBJ2-7
CDR3: CASSNTGTGLHEQYF
DNA: TGTGCCAGTAGTAATACCGGGACAGGGTTACACGAGCAGTACTTC

size: NA
V: TRBV30
D: NA
J: TRBJ1-6
CDR3: CAWSKGTGVDNSPLHF
DNA: TGTGCCTGGAGCAAAGGGACGGGGGTGGATAATTCACCCCTCCACTTT

size: many
V: TRBV5-1
D: NA
J: TRBJ1-5
CDR3: CASSLKANQPQHF
DNA: TGCGCCAGCAGCTTGAAAGCGAATCAGCCCCAGCATTTT

size: NA
V: TRBV7-1
D: TRBD2
J: TRBJ2-7
CDR3: CASSTLLAGGIFSSSYEQYF
DNA: TGTGCCAGCAGCACACTACTAGCGGGAGGGATATTTTCGAGCTCCTACGAGCAGTACTTC

size: many
V: TRBV25-1
D: NA
J: TRBJ2-7
CDR3: CASSEISGPSYEQYF
DNA: TGTGCCAGCAGTGAAATCAGCGGGCCCTCCTACGAGCAGTACTTC

size: many
V: TRBV29-1
D: NA
J: TRBJ2-4
CDR3: CSVRTENIQYF
DNA: TGCAGCGTCCGGACAGAAAACATTCAGTACTTC

size: NA
V: TRBV6-1
D: TRBD1
J: TRBJ1-5
CDR3: CASSSDRVYQPQHF
DNA: TGTGCCAGCAGCTCCGACAGGGTTTATCAGCCCCAGCATTTT

size: many
V: TRBV15
D: TRBD2
J: TRBJ2-2
CDR3: CATSMGLAGPWGTGELFF
DNA: TGTGCCACCAGCATGGGACTAGCGGGCCCTTGGGGAACCGGGGAGCTGTTTTTT

size: many
V: TRBV6-1
D: NA
J: TRBJ1-5
CDR3: CASSETVQPQHF
DNA: TGTGCCAGCAGTGAGACAGTACAGCCCCAGCATTTT

size: many
V: TRBV7-2
D: TRBD1
J: TRBJ1-2
CDR3: CASKGGGTAYYGYTF
DNA: TGTGCCAGCAAGGGAGGGGGGACAGCTTACTATGGCTACACCTTC

size: many
V: TRBV6-1
D: NA
J: TRBJ2-7
CDR3: CARGESEDSYEQYF
DNA: TGTGCCCGCGGTGAGTCGGAGGATTCCTACGAGCAGTACTTC

size: NA
V: TRBV7-9
D: TRBD2
J: TRBJ2-5
CDR3: CASSLGGLISETQYF
DNA: TGTGCCAGCAGCTTAGGGGGACTAATATCGGAGACCCAGTACTTC